The clone carrying this TCR beta chain has ten or more counts. The CDR3 contains 15 residues. After removal of 6 bases from V and 4 bases from J, the junction contained 8 bases not matched to a gene. Germline assignment: CDR1 ENHRY and CDR2 SYGVKD. TCR beta libraries were built with iRepertoire HTBI primers and Arm-PCR of CDR3 regions. Via MiXCR, TCRdb re-called the multiplex PCR reads, giving one row per CDR3 protein. The sample carries about 430,000 distinct CDR3 sequences, 14% to 15% recorded once. Sample time point: newly diagnosed GD, antithyroid drugs for less than 3 months. The TCR library was prepared using RNA isolated from PBMCs. These data originate in a study of regulatory T cells in long-lasting Graves disease. This same sample was also taken into another study, of T cells in Graves' hyperthyroidism and ophthalmopathy.

The source of this sequence is a woman in her forties with Graves disease. This material consisted of peripheral blood mononuclear cells (PBMCs), taken at new diagnosis, from a patient treated with antithyroid drugs. The genes are TRBV10-3 and TRBJ2-1; TRBD1 matches at 8 bases. The CDR3 spells CAISAGTGIYNEQFF. The CDR3 DNA sequence: TGTGCCATCAGCGCCGGGACAGGTATTTACAATGAGCAGTTCTTC.